These 16 T cell receptor beta chains originate from one sample sequenced in a study of blood T cell repertoires in COVID-19. Clones were read by immunoSEQ multiplex PCR, and TCRdb kept only the in-frame ones, dropping some. The sample shows 74,000 or so clones, roughly nine tenths of them seen only once. Sequencing used peripheral blood. These receptors were taken from a man aged 50-60 years with acute or convalescent COVID-19.

The rearrangement uses TRBV7-2 and TRBJ1-1, with D unresolved. The length of the CDR3 is 13 residues. Germline V gene lookup returns CDR1 SGHTA and CDR2 FQGNSA. V was pared by 2 bases and J by 1 base, with 5 bases between. The CDR3 sequence is CASSLIWNTEAFF. CDR3 nucleotides: TGTGCCAGCAGCTTAATCTGGAACACTGAAGCTTTCTTT.

V gene TRBV6-1 combines with J gene TRBJ2-1, with 13 bases identical to TRBD2. This CDR3 comprises 16 residues. With 4 bases clipped from V and 7 bases from J, the junction kept 7 bases outside the gene matches. Per the germline V gene, CDR1 is MNHNS and CDR2 is SASEGT. In DNA form, the CDR3 reads TGTGCCAGCAGTGGCCTACTAGCGGGAGGGCGGAATGAGCAGTTCTTC. Protein sequence: CASSGLLAGGRNEQFF.

This chain uses TRBV6-2 or TRBV6-3 with TRBJ2-3; 10 nucleotides align to TRBD1. J gave up 0 bases and V 2 bases, and 2 bases lay outside the gene matches. Germline V gene lookup returns CDR1 MNHEY and CDR2 SVGEGT. The CDR3 has 16 amino acids. In DNA, the CDR3 is TGTGCCAGCAGTTACGGGACAGGGGCTAGCACAGATACGCAGTATTTT. It codes for CASSYGTGASTDTQYF.

The gene calls are TRBV5-5 and TRBJ1-4; the D gene is possibly TRBD1 (5 bases). Germline V CDR1 and CDR2: SGHKS, YYEKEE (reference sequence). CDR3 length equals 16 residues. The ends were cut back, 0 bases at V and 5 bases at J, with 14 bases in the middle. The CDR3 DNA reads TGTGCCAGCAGCTTGGGTCCGGCAGGGATGAATGAAAAACTGTTTTTT. Its protein product is CASSLGPAGMNEKLFF.

This sequence joins TRBV30 and TRBJ2-4; TRBD2 matches at 10 bases. CDR1 and CDR2 (germline): GTSNPN, SVGIG (reference sequence). This CDR3 has 13 residues. Losses at the gene ends were 5 bases for V and 9 bases for J; bases not matched to a gene: 7. The CDR3 bases are TGTGCCTGGGCCGGGGTAGCGGGGGGCATTCAGTACTTC. Protein: CAWAGVAGGIQYF.

This chain links TRBV6-5 with TRBJ1-1; D not certain. Germline CDR1 and CDR2: MNHEY and SVGAGI. V lost 6 bases to trimming and J lost 7 bases, with 15 bases between them. The CDR3 consists of 13 residues. Written as DNA, the CDR3 is TGTGCCAGCAGACCCCCCCCCGGGAGTGAAGCTTTCTTT. It encodes CASRPPPGSEAFF.

The chain joins TRBV19 to TRBJ2-4, with D perhaps TRBD2 (6 bases). Germline-derived CDR1 and CDR2 are LNHDA and SQIVND (reference sequence). Trimming took 7 bases from V and 0 from J, leaving 19 bases between them. The CDR3 has 17 residues. This CDR3 reads CASNALGGTVAKNIQYF. Here the CDR3 DNA reads TGTGCCAGTAATGCCCTCGGGGGAACTGTAGCCAAAAACATTCAGTACTTC.

V usage is TRBV19 and J usage is TRBJ2-1; D is ambiguous. Deletions cut 6 bases from V and 9 bases from J, with 15 bases between. The CDR3 totals 13 residues. Germline loops: CDR1 LNHDA, CDR2 SQIVND (reference sequence). CDR3 nucleotides: TGTGCCAGTAGGGTCACAGTGTCTGGTGAGCAGTTCTTC. Protein sequence: CASRVTVSGEQFF.

V is TRBV9 and J is TRBJ2-6, with a possible D match to TRBD1 (5 bases). The length of the CDR3 is 15 residues. From germline, CDR1 is SGDLS and CDR2 YYNGEE. Trimming stripped 4 bases from V and 1 base from J, with 9 bases between. CDR3: CASSPQVSGANVLTF. CDR3 bases: TGTGCCAGCAGCCCACAGGTTTCTGGGGCCAACGTCCTGACTTTC.

The chain employs TRBV5-5 and TRBJ2-7, with a weak D call TRBD1 (6 bases). Trimming left V 4 bases short and J 6 bases short, with 17 bases between. CDR1 is SGHKS, CDR2 YYEKEE, per germline (reference sequence). The length of the CDR3 is 14 residues. The DNA of the CDR3 is TGTGCCAGCAGCCTCGACCACAGGGACCGCGAGCAGTACTTC. Protein sequence: CASSLDHRDREQYF.

The DNA for the CDR3 is TGTGCCAGCAGCCCCCTTGACAGTCTAGCGTCTGGAAACACCATATATTTT. This translates into CASSPLDSLASGNTIYF. The chain combines TRBV11-2 with TRBJ1-3; a weak D match, TRBD1 (5 bases). CDR1 and CDR2 (germline): SGHAT, FQNNGV. V dropped 5 bases and J dropped 1 base, with 18 bases sitting between them. This CDR3 has 17 residues.

This sequence joins TRBV7-2 and TRBJ2-6; 8 bases line up with TRBD1. Germline CDR1 is SGHTA and CDR2 is FQGNSA. The CDR3 loop spans 18 amino acids. Germline trimming cut 5 bases from V and 3 bases from J; bases unmatched to any gene: 12. CDR3 coding DNA: TGTGCCAGCAGCGCACCCCTCCCAGGGGGCGTTGGGGCCAACGTCCTGACTTTC. Amino acids: CASSAPLPGGVGANVLTF.

The rearrangement joins TRBV7-8 to TRBJ2-3, with a weak D call TRBD1 (6 bases). Germline V gives CDR1 SGHVS, CDR2 FQNEAQ. Trimming pared 5 bases from V and 4 bases from J, leaving 13 bases between. The CDR3 extends over 14 amino acids. The CDR3 protein is CASSPSTGSDTQYF. The CDR3 coding sequence is TGTGCCAGCAGCCCCAGTACAGGGTCAGATACGCAGTATTTT.

The rearrangement joins TRBV24-1 to TRBJ2-3; D may be TRBD1 (6 bases). CDR1 KGHDR and CDR2 SFDVKD come from the germline V gene. The V gene lost 3 bases and the J gene lost 2 bases, with 8 bases spanning the gap. The CDR3 runs 14 residues. The CDR3 here is CATSDDRYTDTQYF. CDR3 coding DNA: TGTGCCACCAGTGATGACAGGTACACAGATACGCAGTATTTT.

The rearrangement uses TRBV5-8 and TRBJ1-2; D not certain. Per the germline V gene, CDR1 is SGHTS and CDR2 is YDEGEE. The V and J ends lost 2 bases and 4 bases respectively, with 12 bases between them. The CDR3 sequence is 14 residues long. The CDR3 reads CASSFGLGRYGYTF. CDR3 DNA sequence: TGTGCCAGCAGCTTCGGTTTGGGCCGCTATGGCTACACCTTC. Full variable domain (outside the CDR3, taken from reference TRBV5-8 and TRBJ1-2): EAGVTQSPTHLIKTRGQQATLRCSPISGHTSVYWYQQALGLGLQFLLWYDEGEERNRGNFPPRFSGRQFPNYSSELNVNALELEDSALYLCASSFGLGRYGYTFGSGTRLTVV.

The rearrangement links TRBV4-3 to TRBJ2-3; 7 bases match TRBD2. This CDR3 has 17 residues. The germline V gene has CDR1 LGHNA and CDR2 YSLEER. J gave up 2 bases and V 0 bases, and 8 bases lay outside the gene matches. CDR3 region: CASSQEAGLVPTDTQYF. The CDR3 bases are TGCGCCAGCAGCCAAGAGGCCGGACTAGTACCCACAGATACGCAGTATTTT.